Below are 25 T cell receptor beta chains sequenced from a single sample in a study of T cells in Graves' hyperthyroidism and ophthalmopathy. From RNA transcripts, TCR beta CDR3 regions were amplified. The TCR CDR3 first-round RT-PCR relied on the HTBI primer set. TCRdb analysed the multiplex PCR reads with MiXCR anew, one entry per CDR3 protein. The sample shows some 570,000 distinct CDR3 sequences, approximately 15% of them seen only once. Sample: blood. These receptors were collected from a woman aged 18 to 35 with Graves' ophthalmopathy.

A remark on this clonotype: Germline is not matched at one junction end, which may reflect a read error. This sequence joins TRBV7-6 and TRBJ1-2; TRBD1 might be the D (6 bases). This CDR3 spans 10 amino acids. Germline values: CDR1 SGHVS, CDR2 FNYEAQ. The CDR3 protein is CASSTTGVDF. The DNA of the CDR3 is TGTGCCAGCAGCACGACAGGCGTTGACTTC.

The DNA for the CDR3 is TGCGCCAGCAGAGAGGGATTCTATGGCTACACCTTC. It specifies CASREGFYGYTF. The chain combines TRBV5-1 with TRBJ1-2, with D unresolved. V shed 5 bases and J shed 4 bases, with 9 bases lying between them. The CDR3 extends over 12 amino acids. Germline loops: CDR1 SGHRS, CDR2 YFSETQ.

This clonotype has at least ten counts. The chain has TRBV3-1 and TRBJ2-6; D is ambiguous. V was clipped by 1 base and J by 2 bases, with 3 bases between them. CDR3 length: 14 amino acids. Germline CDR1 and CDR2: LGHDT and YNNKEL (reference sequence). CDR3 DNA sequence: TGTGCCAGCAGCCAAGGAGCTGGGGCCAACGTCCTGACTTTC. It encodes CASSQGAGANVLTF. Supplemented by reference TRBV3-1 and TRBJ2-6, the full variable domain reads DTAVSQTPKYLVTQMGNDKSIKCEQNLGHDTMYWYKQDSKKFLKIMFSYNNKELIINETVPNRFSPKSPDKAHLNLHINSLELGDSAVYFCASSQGAGANVLTFGAGSRLTVL.

There are many counts of this clonotype. CDR3 in DNA: TGTGCCAGCAGTGACGGGAGTAGGACCGGGGAGCTGTTTTTT. Translation gives CASSDGSRTGELFF. V gene TRBV2 combines with J gene TRBJ2-2; tentatively, D is TRBD2 (6 bases). CDR1 is SNHLY and CDR2 is FYNNEI in the germline V gene. The CDR3 sequence is 14 residues long. Between the trimmed V and J ends, which lost 3 bases and 5 bases, there was a span of 10 bases.

This clonotype occurred many times. The V and J genes are TRBV20-1 and TRBJ2-1; either TRBD1 or TRBD2 may fit D (5 bases each). Germline CDR1 and CDR2: DFQATT and SNEGSKA (reference sequence). Trimming cost V 6 bases and J 2 bases, with 17 bases left between them. CDR3 size: 15 residues. CDR3 in amino acids: CSAQPRDRPYNEQFF. For the CDR3, the DNA is TGCAGTGCCCAACCCCGGGACCGGCCCTACAATGAGCAGTTCTTC.

This clonotype was detected only once. The chain links TRBV9 to TRBJ2-4; TRBD2 matches at 9 bases. Germline CDR1 reads SGDLS; CDR2 reads YYNGEE. The CDR3 totals 17 residues. V lost 7 bases and J lost 1; bases outside the gene matches: 12. CDR3: CASSLDSGSPAKNIQYF. DNA for the CDR3: TGTGCCAGCTCACTCGATAGCGGGAGTCCCGCCAAAAACATTCAGTACTTC. The complete variable domain, with remaining parts taken from reference TRBV9 and TRBJ2-4, reads DSGVTQTPKHLITATGQRVTLRCSPRSGDLSVYWYQQSLDQGLQFLIQYYNGEERAKGNILERFSAQQFPDLHSELNLSSLELGDSALYFCASSLDSGSPAKNIQYFGAGTRLSVL.

This clonotype was recorded a few times. The chain employs TRBV18 and TRBJ2-7; weak D call: TRBD2 (6 bases). V lost 3 bases and J 5 bases, leaving 14 bases between the germline ends. The CDR3 loop spans 14 amino acids. Germline V gives CDR1 KGHSH, CDR2 LQKENI. The CDR3 region is CASSPPPGGDEQYF. CDR3 in DNA: TGTGCCAGCTCACCCCCCCCCGGAGGGGACGAGCAGTACTTC.

The rearrangement links TRBV15 to TRBJ1-1; no definite D call. V lost 1 base, J lost 1 base, and 7 bases lay in between. Germline values: CDR1 LNHNV, CDR2 YYDKDF (reference sequence). The CDR3 totals 14 residues. CDR3 DNA sequence: TGTGCCACCAGCAGAGTTGGGAAGAACACTGAAGCTTTCTTT. Translated: CATSRVGKNTEAFF.

To note about this clonotype: A much larger clone lies one base from this, so it may be a read error. V usage is TRBV6-1 and J usage is TRBJ2-3; 14 bases fit TRBD2. From germline, CDR1 is MNHNS and CDR2 SASEGT. The length of the CDR3 is 18 residues. V shed 10 bases and J 3 bases; nucleotides not matched to a gene: 15. CDR3 residues: CATTTGLAGAPETDTQYF. Here the CDR3 DNA reads TGTGCCACGACCACGGGACTAGCGGGAGCCCCGGAGACAGATACGCAGTATTTT.

The sample holds many counts of this clonotype. The chain combines TRBV11-2 with TRBJ1-2, with D possibly matching TRBD1 (5 bases). The V and J ends lost 6 bases and 4 bases respectively, with 18 bases between them. CDR1 is SGHAT, CDR2 FQNNGV, per germline. The CDR3 totals 15 residues. The CDR3 is CASSPLRGAGYGYTF. The CDR3, as DNA: TGTGCCAGCAGTCCTCTAAGGGGTGCAGGCTATGGCTACACCTTC.

This rearrangement joins TRBV7-8 to TRBJ1-1; possibly TRBD1 for D (6 bases). This CDR3 has 13 amino acids. Trimming stripped 3 bases from V and 10 bases from J, with 15 bases between. Germline values: CDR1 SGHVS, CDR2 FQNEAQ. Written as DNA, the CDR3 is TGTGCCAGCAGCTTCCGTCTGGGGGGGCCAGCTTTCTTT. As protein: CASSFRLGGPAFF.

This clonotype was observed many times. The CDR3 sequence: CASRPTITGTGAEGYTF. In DNA, the CDR3 is TGCGCCAGCAGACCAACTATCACCGGGACAGGGGCTGAGGGCTACACCTTC. This chain connects TRBV5-1 to TRBJ1-2, with TRBD1 identical over 10 bases. This CDR3 has 17 residues. Germline loops: CDR1 SGHRS, CDR2 YFSETQ. Trimming removed 5 bases from V and 8 bases from J; junction bases left unmatched: 18.

The sample holds a few counts of this clonotype. The chain couples TRBV19 to TRBJ2-7, with 8 bases aligning to TRBD1. The CDR3 sequence is 13 residues long. V shed 10 bases and J 6 bases; nucleotides not matched to a gene: 11. The germline gives CDR1 LNHDA, CDR2 SQIVND (reference sequence). CDR3 nucleotides: TGTGCCACCTCGGGACAGGTTTTCGGCGAGCAGTACTTC. This encodes CATSGQVFGEQYF.

The CDR3 loop reads CATSDPGSGNTIYF. The CDR3 DNA sequence: TGTGCCACCAGTGATCCAGGCTCTGGAAACACCATATATTTT. This chain uses TRBV24-1 with TRBJ1-3; no definite D call. CDR3 length: 14 amino acids. V was cut by 3 bases and J by 0 bases, with 5 bases left in between. Looked up from germline, CDR1 is KGHDR and CDR2 is SFDVKD.

In its sample, this clonotype was seen a few times. The CDR3 nucleotides are TGCGCCAGCAGCCGCCCGGGGGCGGATACGCAGTATTTT. This sequence encodes CASSRPGADTQYF. The chain employs TRBV5-1 and TRBJ2-3; perhaps D is TRBD1 or TRBD2 (6 bases each). The germline CDR1 and CDR2 sequences are SGHRS and YFSETQ. The V gene lost 4 bases and the J gene lost 6 bases, with 12 bases spanning the gap. The CDR3 length is 13 residues. Complete variable domain (other parts from reference TRBV5-1 and TRBJ2-3): KAGVTQTPRYLIKTRGQQVTLSCSPISGHRSVSWYQQTPGQGLQFLFEYFSETQRNKGNFPGRFSGRQFSNSRSEMNVSTLELGDSALYLCASSRPGADTQYFGPGTRLTVL.

The rearrangement links TRBV9 to TRBJ2-7; weak D call: TRBD2 (5 bases). With 1 base removed from V and 6 bases from J, the gap between germline ends came to 26 bases. Germline CDR1 SGDLS, CDR2 YYNGEE. The CDR3 runs 18 residues. The CDR3 bases are TGTGCCAGCAGCGTATTAATAGGTAAGAAGAGAGGGCCCTGCGAGCAGTACTTC. This codes for CASSVLIGKKRGPCEQYF.

This clonotype was recorded a few times. The chain employs TRBV19 and TRBJ2-3, with TRBD2 matching over 11 bases. The V and J ends lost 5 bases and 2 bases, in that order; junction bases with no gene match: 6. The germline V gene encodes CDR1 LNHDA and CDR2 SQIVND (reference sequence). This CDR3 has 16 amino acids. The CDR3 DNA reads as TGTGCCAGTAGTTCCTCGACTAGCGGGACCACAGATACGCAGTATTTT. It specifies CASSSSTSGTTDTQYF. Variable domain in full (rest from reference TRBV19 and TRBJ2-3): DGGITQSPKYLFRKEGQNVTLSCEQNLNHDAMYWYRQDPGQGLRLIYYSQIVNDFQKGDIAEGYSVSREKKESFPLTVTSAQKNPTAFYLCASSSSTSGTTDTQYFGPGTRLTVL.

This clonotype was picked up a small number of times. The chain joins TRBV27 to TRBJ1-4; 7 bases match TRBD1. Losses at the gene ends were 6 bases for V and 13 bases for J; bases not matched to a gene: 14. The CDR3 runs to 14 residues. Germline loops: CDR1 MNHEY, CDR2 SMNVEV (reference sequence). DNA of the CDR3: TGTGCCAGCAGCCCCCTCAGTAAGGGGGCTGGACTGTTTTTT. Protein: CASSPLSKGAGLFF.

In this sample, this clonotype turned up many times. The chain recombines TRBV20-1 with TRBJ2-5, with 9 bases fitting TRBD2. The CDR3 spans 13 residues. With V trimmed by 5 bases and J by 4 bases, 5 bases remained unmatched. From germline, CDR1 is DFQATT and CDR2 SNEGSKA (reference sequence). DNA for the CDR3: TGCAGTGCTGGAAAAGCGGGAGGAGAGACCCAGTACTTC. Encoded protein: CSAGKAGGETQYF.

This clonotype was counted many times. The genes are TRBV5-8 and TRBJ2-1; 8 bases are a match to TRBD2. Germline values: CDR1 SGHTS, CDR2 YDEGEE. CDR3 length: 15 residues. V lost 6 bases and J lost 7; bases outside the gene matches: 12. This CDR3 reads CASNHLAGLGNEQFF. The CDR3 nucleotides read TGTGCCAGCAACCATCTAGCGGGTTTAGGGAATGAGCAGTTCTTC.

This clonotype has more than one count but fewer than ten. V is TRBV7-9 and J is TRBJ2-2; maybe TRBD2 (6 bases). The CDR3 covers 15 residues. Trimming removed 5 bases at V and 6 bases at J, with 16 bases between. Germline CDR1 and CDR2: SEHNR and FQNEAQ (reference sequence). CDR3 protein: CASSPPRGPAGELFF. The CDR3 DNA is TGTGCCAGCAGCCCCCCGCGGGGTCCAGCCGGGGAGCTGTTTTTT.

Written as DNA, the CDR3 is TGTGCCAGCAGTTTATTCCGGACGAACACCGGGGAGCTGTTTTTT. Translation: CASSLFRTNTGELFF. The chain links TRBV27 to TRBJ2-2, with D unclear. The germline V gene has CDR1 MNHEY and CDR2 SMNVEV (reference sequence). Trimming pared 1 base from V and 0 bases from J, leaving 6 bases between. The CDR3 is 15 amino acids.

The rearrangement links TRBV6-1 to TRBJ2-5, with TRBD2 identical over 8 bases. CDR3 length: 14 amino acids. The V and J ends lost 10 bases and 0 bases, in that order; junction bases with no gene match: 7. CDR1 MNHNS and CDR2 SASEGT come from the germline V gene. CDR3 amino acids: CAIRGGTHQETQYF. In nucleotides, the CDR3 is TGTGCCATTCGGGGGGGGACACACCAAGAGACCCAGTACTTC.

This clonotype was counted only a few times. CDR3 amino acids: CASSQDPSVGETQYF. In DNA, the CDR3 is TGCGCCAGCAGCCAAGATCCAAGCGTGGGGGAGACCCAGTACTTC. This chain connects TRBV4-1 to TRBJ2-5, with no clear D. CDR1 and CDR2 (germline): MGHRA, YSYEKL. This CDR3 has 15 amino acids. Deletions cut 0 bases from V and 5 bases from J, with 13 bases between.

This clonotype was seen a single time. This could be a read error, since a much larger clone is one nucleotide away. The CDR3 DNA sequence: TGCGCCAGCAGCTTGGAGTCGGGTAGAGCCCACGAGCAGTACTTC. It encodes CASSLESGRAHEQYF. J is TRBJ2-7 and V is TRBV5-1; no reliable D call. CDR3 length equals 15 residues. Germline CDR1 SGHRS, CDR2 YFSETQ. Trimming removed 0 bases at V and 5 bases at J, with 15 bases between.